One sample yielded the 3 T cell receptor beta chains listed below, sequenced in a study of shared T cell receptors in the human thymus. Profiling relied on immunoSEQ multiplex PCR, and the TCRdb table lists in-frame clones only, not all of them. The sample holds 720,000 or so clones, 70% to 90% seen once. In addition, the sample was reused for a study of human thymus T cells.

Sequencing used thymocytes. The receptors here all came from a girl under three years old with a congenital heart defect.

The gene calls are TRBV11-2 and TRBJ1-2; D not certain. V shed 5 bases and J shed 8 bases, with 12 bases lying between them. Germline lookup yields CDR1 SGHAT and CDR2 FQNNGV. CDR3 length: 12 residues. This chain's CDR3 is CASSLSPGGYTF. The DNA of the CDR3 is TGTGCCAGCAGCCTCTCCCCAGGAGGCTACACCTTC.

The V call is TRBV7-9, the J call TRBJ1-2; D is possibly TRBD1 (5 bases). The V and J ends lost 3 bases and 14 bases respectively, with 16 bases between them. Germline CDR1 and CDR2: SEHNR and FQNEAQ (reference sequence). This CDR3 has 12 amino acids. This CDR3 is CASSLEAGGRTF. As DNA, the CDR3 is TGTGCCAGCAGCTTGGAGGCCGGGGGTAGGACCTTC.

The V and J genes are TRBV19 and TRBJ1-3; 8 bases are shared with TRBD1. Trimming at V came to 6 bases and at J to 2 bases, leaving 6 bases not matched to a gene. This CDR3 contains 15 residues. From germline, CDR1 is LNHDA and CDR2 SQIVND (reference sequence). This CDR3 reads CASSDLRGPGNTIYF. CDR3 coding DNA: TGTGCCAGTAGCGACCTCAGGGGGCCTGGAAACACCATATATTTT. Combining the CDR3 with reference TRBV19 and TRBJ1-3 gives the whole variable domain DGGITQSPKYLFRKEGQNVTLSCEQNLNHDAMYWYRQDPGQGLRLIYYSQIVNDFQKGDIAEGYSVSREKKESFPLTVTSAQKNPTAFYLCASSDLRGPGNTIYFGEGSWLTVV.